This T cell receptor (beta chain) emerged from a study of T cell responses to AZD1222 COVID-19 vaccine. General study results and limits: Along spike, vaccine-associated CD4 TCRs were found throughout, with dominance at 160-218 and 743-854. Among those given AZD1222, only five or six were seropositive at baseline.

The CDR3 contains 13 residues. Germline CDR1 MGHRA, CDR2 YSYEKL. V lost 0 bases and J lost 7, with 7 bases in between. Method: immunoSEQ multiplex PCR; TCRdb's copy keeps in-frame clones and lacks some. The table includes around 140,000 clones, approximately 90% detected once. As regards this clone: Its specificity is unknown.

The TCR was taken from an adult who received the AZD1222 COVID-19 vaccine. The sample in question was peripheral blood, obtained 28 days after the second AZD1222 dose. The rearrangement uses TRBV4-1 and TRBJ1-5; D is perhaps TRBD1 (5 bases). The chain's CDR3 is CASSQDRDQPQHF. CDR3 DNA sequence: TGCGCCAGCAGCCAAGATCGGGACCAGCCCCAGCATTTT.